This TCR beta chain was identified during a study of CD8+ T cells in alopecia areata. In regard to this clone: Its antigen remains unidentified.

The germline CDR1 and CDR2 sequences are LNHNV and YYDKDF (reference sequence). The CDR3 runs 13 residues. V was clipped by 8 bases and J by 5 bases; unmatched bases: 6. Treatment described: oral pan-JAK inhibitor, 5-10 mg twice daily. cDNA reverse transcribed from extracted RNA served as the sequencing template. Sequencing used immunoSEQ multiplex PCR; TCRdb keeps in-frame clones, though not all of them. The sample includes around 200,000 clones, around 60% seen only once; the top ten take approximately 12%. The study, taken as a whole, reports: Expanded CD8+ clones among the top 100, as well as scalp clonality, were significantly decreased by tofacitinib.

The origin of this receptor is a human donor with alopecia areata. The rearrangement uses TRBV15 and TRBJ2-1; 7 bases agree with TRBD2. This sample comprised CD8+ T cells sorted from blood, obtained at week 24, from a patient treated with tofacitinib. In nucleotides, the CDR3 is TGTGCCACCGGGACTGGGGGGGACAATGAGCAGTTCTTC. Its translation: CATGTGGDNEQFF. Full variable domain (rest looked up from reference TRBV15 and TRBJ2-1): DAMVIQNPRYQVTQFGKPVTLSCSQTLNHNVMYWYQQKSSQAPKLLFHYYDKDFNNEADTPDNFQSRRPNTSFCFLDIRSPGLGDTAMYLCATGTGGDNEQFFGPGTRLTVL.